The 32 T cell receptor beta chains below all came from one sample that was sequenced in a study of blood T cell repertoires in COVID-19. Profiled with immunoSEQ multiplex PCR; TCRdb holds only in-frame clones, not every one. The table lists about 320,000 clones, 75% to 90% of them singletons. Sequenced input: PBMCs or T cells enriched from blood (not recorded which). Source of these receptors: a man aged 30 to 39 who had recovered from COVID-19.

V gene TRBV2 combines with J gene TRBJ1-1; D may be TRBD1 (5 bases). The germline gives CDR1 SNHLY, CDR2 FYNNEI. The V end was cut by 6 bases, the J end by 4 bases, with 15 bases between. The CDR3 consists of 14 residues. CDR3 bases: TGTGCCAGCAGGGGGGGAGGGCTAGGCACTGAAGCTTTCTTT. It translates to CASRGGGLGTEAFF.

The chain joins TRBV6-1 to TRBJ2-7, with 10 bases matching TRBD2. Germline loops: CDR1 MNHNS, CDR2 SASEGT. With V trimmed by 4 bases and J by 2 bases, 8 bases remained unmatched. The CDR3 runs 16 residues. The CDR3 spells CASSGSSGGLPYEQYF. In nucleotides, the CDR3 is TGTGCCAGCAGTGGTAGTAGCGGGGGGTTACCCTACGAGCAGTACTTC.

The CDR3, as DNA: TGTGCCAGCAGTCAAAGGACAGGGGGAGTCGATGAGCAGTTCTTC. This codes for CASSQRTGGVDEQFF. The chain employs TRBV6-5 and TRBJ2-1; TRBD1 matches at 10 bases. V lost 5 bases and J lost 8; bases outside the gene matches: 9. Germline-derived CDR1 and CDR2 are MNHEY and SVGAGI. CDR3 size: 15 residues.

The rearrangement joins TRBV19 to TRBJ2-3; 8 nucleotides agree with TRBD2. Germline V lookup: CDR1 LNHDA, CDR2 SQIVND (reference sequence). CDR3 length: 14 residues. V lost 1 base and J lost 10; bases outside the gene matches: 7. CDR3 DNA sequence: TGTGCCAGTAGTATAGCGGGGGGGCATCGATCGCAGTATTTT. Its translation is CASSIAGGHRSQYF.

A single count supports this clone. V usage is TRBV2 and J usage is TRBJ2-1, with TRBD2 matching 15 bases. CDR3 length: 17 residues. The germline V gene has CDR1 SNHLY and CDR2 FYNNEI. Unmatched junction bases numbered 5, after V lost 7 bases and J lost 1 base. The CDR3 nucleotides read TGTGCCAGCACCAGGACTAGCGGGGGGGTATCCTACAATGAGCAGTTCTTC. It specifies CASTRTSGGVSYNEQFF.

The J gene is TRBJ2-2, the V gene TRBV27; D not resolved. The CDR3 sequence is 12 residues long. Germline V lookup: CDR1 MNHEY, CDR2 SMNVEV (reference sequence). V shed 3 bases and J shed 6 bases, with 5 bases lying between them. The CDR3 DNA follows: TGTGCCAGCAGTTTTTCTCCCGGGGAGCTGTTTTTT. This translates into CASSFSPGELFF.

The J gene is TRBJ2-7, the V gene TRBV6-5; 10 bases line up with TRBD1. The length of the CDR3 is 14 residues. V lost 6 bases to trimming and J lost 1 base; unmatched junction nucleotides: 3. Germline V lookup: CDR1 MNHEY, CDR2 SVGAGI. CDR3 loop: CASRTGGRSYEQYF. Written as DNA, the CDR3 is TGTGCCAGCAGGACAGGGGGCAGGTCCTACGAGCAGTACTTC.

This clone has only one observation. The chain is built from TRBV28 and TRBJ1-6; 11 nucleotides agree with TRBD1. Germline CDR1 MDHEN, CDR2 SYDVKM. Trimming cost V 5 bases and J 0 bases; bases outside gene matches: 6. This CDR3 region has 18 residues. The CDR3 region is CASSGGTGGSSYNSPLHF. For the CDR3, the DNA is TGTGCCAGCAGTGGCGGGACAGGGGGTAGCTCCTATAATTCACCCCTCCACTTT.

The chain links TRBV27 to TRBJ2-1; TRBD2 agrees at 8 bases. The germline CDR1 and CDR2 sequences are MNHEY and SMNVEV (reference sequence). V was clipped by 2 bases and J by 4 bases; unmatched bases: 7. This CDR3 has 16 residues. CDR3 coding DNA: TGTGCCAGCAGTTTAGCCAGCGGGGGACTATACAATGAGCAGTTCTTC. Translation: CASSLASGGLYNEQFF.

The V gene is TRBV5-1, the J gene TRBJ1-6, with unresolved D. The V gene lost 5 bases and the J gene lost 2 bases, with 17 bases spanning the gap. Germline-derived CDR1 and CDR2 are SGHRS and YFSETQ. The CDR3 is made up of 17 amino acids. The CDR3 here is CASRLYGSSAYNSPLHF. CDR3 nucleotides: TGCGCCAGCAGGTTGTATGGTAGTTCTGCCTATAATTCACCCCTCCACTTT.

This chain links TRBV11-3 with TRBJ2-1; D ambiguous. CDR3 length: 12 residues. Germline CDR1 and CDR2: SGHNT and YENEEA. V dropped 4 bases and J dropped 4 bases, with 5 bases sitting between them. CDR3 in amino acids: CASSSKYNEQFF. The CDR3 nucleotides read TGTGCCAGCAGCTCTAAATACAATGAGCAGTTCTTC.

This clone was seen a single time. The rearrangement joins TRBV10-2 to TRBJ2-7, with 7 bases lining up with TRBD2. The CDR3 has 17 amino acids. Germline trimming cut 3 bases from V and 4 bases from J; bases unmatched to any gene: 15. Germline loops: CDR1 WSHSY, CDR2 SAAADI. The CDR3 coding sequence is TGCGCCAGCAGTGATCATTTAGGTCTAGCGGTACCTTACGAGCAGTACTTC. Its translation is CASSDHLGLAVPYEQYF.

The CDR3 coding sequence is TGTGCCAGCTCACCTAGACAGGGATATAATTCACCCCTCCACTTT. Protein sequence: CASSPRQGYNSPLHF. The rearrangement joins TRBV18 to TRBJ1-6; 7 bases map to TRBD1. The germline gives CDR1 KGHSH, CDR2 LQKENI. The V segment lost 3 bases and the J segment 4 bases; nucleotides outside the gene matches: 3. The CDR3 has 15 amino acids.

The chain recombines TRBV3-1 (or the pseudogene TRBV3-2) with TRBJ2-7, with 9 bases matching TRBD2. The CDR3 is made up of 16 amino acids. Trimming took 2 bases from V and 0 from J; bases not matched to a gene: 5. The germline gives CDR1 LGHDT, CDR2 YNNKEL (reference sequence). The CDR3 protein is CASSQLAGADSYEQYF. The CDR3 region has the DNA TGTGCCAGCAGCCAATTAGCGGGGGCTGACTCCTACGAGCAGTACTTC.

The J gene is TRBJ2-3, the V gene TRBV10-1; D is perhaps TRBD1 (5 bases). V was pared by 4 bases and J by 4 bases, with 12 bases between. This CDR3 is built from 14 residues. The germline V gene has CDR1 WNHNN and CDR2 SYGVQD (reference sequence). The CDR3 reads CASSVQGPADTQYF. DNA for the CDR3: TGCGCCAGCAGTGTTCAGGGTCCAGCAGATACGCAGTATTTT.

CDR3 region: CASSLRQGAPLHF. As DNA, the CDR3 is TGTGCCAGCAGCTTGCGACAGGGTGCACCCCTCCACTTT. The chain recombines TRBV3-1 (or the pseudogene TRBV3-2) with TRBJ1-6; 7 nucleotides match TRBD1. Germline lookup yields CDR1 LGHDT and CDR2 YNNKEL (reference sequence). V dropped 5 bases and J dropped 11; count of bases not matched to a gene: 6. CDR3 length: 13 residues.

This chain connects TRBV5-1 to TRBJ2-3; D is possibly TRBD2 (5 bases). Germline V CDR1 and CDR2: SGHRS, YFSETQ. V lost 4 bases and J 4 bases, leaving 13 bases between the germline ends. The CDR3 totals 14 residues. CDR3 amino acids: CASSRNTGSDTQYF. DNA of the CDR3: TGCGCCAGCAGCCGCAACACGGGGTCAGATACGCAGTATTTT.

The chain employs TRBV11-1 and TRBJ1-1; 8 bases match TRBD1. Germline CDR1 reads SGHAT; CDR2 reads FQDESV (reference sequence). After removal of 4 bases from V and 2 bases from J, the junction contained 9 bases not matched to a gene. The CDR3 length is 16 residues. CDR3 loop: CASSWHGTGFNTEAFF. The CDR3 DNA reads as TGTGCCAGCAGCTGGCATGGGACAGGATTCAACACTGAAGCTTTCTTT.

This clone was detected once. The chain couples TRBV2 to TRBJ1-1, with 8 bases matching TRBD1. With 6 bases clipped from V and 11 bases from J, the junction kept 14 bases outside the gene matches. The germline V gene encodes CDR1 SNHLY and CDR2 FYNNEI. This CDR3 spans 14 amino acids. The CDR3 here is CASSPRGQGPKAFF. CDR3 nucleotides: TGTGCCAGCAGCCCCCGAGGACAGGGACCGAAGGCTTTCTTT.

V and J are TRBV5-8 and TRBJ2-3; D not resolved. The CDR3 consists of 18 residues. Germline V CDR1 and CDR2: SGHTS, YDEGEE. V lost 4 bases and J 4 bases, leaving 25 bases between the germline ends. The CDR3 coding sequence is TGTGCCAGCAGCACGCTCGCCCCTAGGAAATCTAGTGCAGATACGCAGTATTTT. Its protein is CASSTLAPRKSSADTQYF.

This clone has only one observation. This chain uses TRBV5-1 with TRBJ1-2, with D unresolved. The germline V gene encodes CDR1 SGHRS and CDR2 YFSETQ. Trimming stripped 3 bases from V and 2 bases from J, with 14 bases between. The CDR3 contains 15 residues. The CDR3 nucleotides read TGCGCCAGCAGCTGGGGAAGCGGAGAGAACTATGGCTACACCTTC. Protein: CASSWGSGENYGYTF.

The gene calls are TRBV9 and TRBJ2-1, with 7 bases identical to TRBD1. The germline V gene has CDR1 SGDLS and CDR2 YYNGEE. This CDR3 is built from 14 residues. V lost 2 bases and J lost 5; bases outside the gene matches: 4. The CDR3 bases are TGTGCCAGCAGCGTCGCCGGGACAGACAATGAGCAGTTCTTC. It is translated as CASSVAGTDNEQFF.

The chain couples TRBV9 to TRBJ2-7; 12 nucleotides line up with TRBD2. V lost 4 bases to trimming and J lost 5 bases; unmatched junction nucleotides: 7. CDR1 and CDR2 from the germline V gene are SGDLS and YYNGEE. This CDR3 has 15 residues. The CDR3 nucleotides read TGTGCCAGCAGCCCGTGGACTAGCGGGGTCAACGAGCAGTACTTC. Its translation: CASSPWTSGVNEQYF.

V and J are TRBV27 and TRBJ1-6; D ambiguous. V was cut by 8 bases and J by 6 bases, with 14 bases left in between. This CDR3 region has 14 residues. The germline V gene encodes CDR1 MNHEY and CDR2 SMNVEV (reference sequence). CDR3 protein: CASGTLGRNSPLHF. CDR3 nucleotide sequence: TGTGCCAGCGGAACCCTGGGCCGTAATTCACCCCTCCACTTT.

This sequence joins TRBV27 and TRBJ2-7, with TRBD1 matching 7 bases. The CDR3 spans 15 residues. The V segment lost 8 bases and the J segment 1 base; nucleotides outside the gene matches: 11. The germline V gene has CDR1 MNHEY and CDR2 SMNVEV (reference sequence). CDR3 in DNA: TGTGCCAGCGGAACACCACAGGGGTGGTCCTACGAGCAGTACTTC. Its protein product is CASGTPQGWSYEQYF.

V and J are TRBV11-2 and TRBJ1-4; 8 bases agree with TRBD1. This CDR3 is 12 amino acids long. Germline V gives CDR1 SGHAT, CDR2 FQNNGV. V dropped 10 bases and J dropped 7; count of bases not matched to a gene: 5. The chain's CDR3 is CATRQGAEKLFF. CDR3 coding DNA: TGTGCCACCCGGCAGGGGGCTGAAAAACTGTTTTTT.

This chain joins TRBV7-9 and TRBJ2-7; TRBD2 is a possible D gene (6 bases). This CDR3 has 15 amino acids. The V gene's germline CDR1 is SEHNR and CDR2 FQNEAQ (reference sequence). With 2 bases removed from V and 5 bases from J, the gap between germline ends came to 16 bases. The CDR3 spells CASSLFVSGEDEQYF. In DNA form, the CDR3 reads TGTGCCAGCAGCTTATTTGTTTCGGGGGAGGACGAGCAGTACTTC. Full variable domain (remainder filled in from reference TRBV7-9 and TRBJ2-7): DTGVSQNPRHKITKRGQNVTFRCDPISEHNRLYWYRQTLGQGPEFLTYFQNEAQLEKSRLLSDRFSAERPKGSFSTLEIQRTEQGDSAMYLCASSLFVSGEDEQYFGPGTRLTVT.

To note about this clone: One end of the junction does not line up with germline, which may come from a read error. The gene calls are TRBV6-5 and TRBJ2-7, with D possibly matching TRBD2 (5 bases). The germline V gene encodes CDR1 MNHEY and CDR2 SVGAGI. The CDR3 contains 14 residues. CDR3 protein: CASSYSSSSHEQYF. In DNA, the CDR3 is TGTGCCAGCAGTTACTCGTCTAGCTCCCACGAGCAGTACTTC.

The V and J genes are TRBV4-2 and TRBJ2-5; 12 bases fit TRBD2. V dropped 0 bases and J dropped 4; count of bases not matched to a gene: 9. This CDR3 is 18 amino acids long. Germline lookup yields CDR1 LGHNA and CDR2 YNFKEQ. The CDR3 DNA follows: TGTGCCAGCAGCCAAGATCTAGCGGGGGGGCAGGGCGTAGAGACCCAGTACTTC. It encodes CASSQDLAGGQGVETQYF.

The V and J genes are TRBV14 and TRBJ1-3, with D tentatively TRBD1 (6 bases). Trimming left V 4 bases short and J 4 bases short, with 14 bases between. Germline-derived CDR1 and CDR2 are SGHDN and FVKESK. The CDR3 contains 15 residues. The CDR3 is CASSPYPTGGNTIYF. The CDR3 DNA sequence: TGTGCCAGCAGCCCTTACCCGACAGGAGGAAACACCATATATTTT.

The rearrangement links TRBV5-6 to TRBJ2-2; D unclear. Trimming shortened V by 0 bases and J by 5 bases, and 5 bases separated the two germline ends. Germline CDR1 reads SGHDT; CDR2 reads YYEEEE. This CDR3 is 13 amino acids long. The CDR3 loop is CASSLAGTGELFF. In DNA form, the CDR3 reads TGTGCCAGCAGCTTGGCAGGAACCGGGGAGCTGTTTTTT.

This rearrangement joins TRBV24-1 to TRBJ1-2; no firm D call. Germline CDR1 reads KGHDR; CDR2 reads SFDVKD. V was shortened by 5 bases and J by 3 bases, with 9 bases between the two germline ends. The CDR3 loop spans 13 amino acids. CDR3 residues: CATSVNRDYGYTF. The CDR3 DNA sequence: TGTGCCACCAGTGTGAACAGAGACTATGGCTACACCTTC.